Presented here are 20 T cell receptor beta chains from one specimen sequenced in a study of identifying expanded T cells in peripheral blood (dated by TCRdb to the late 2010s). Libraries came from the immunoSEQ multiplex PCR assay. TCRdb retrieved this table from immuneACCESS and kept in-frame rearrangements only. Not all clones are present; in checked studies, unresolved V genes account for under half, and no reason is known for the remainder. The sample yields approximately 110,000 clones; more than 85% were counted once. The leading ten clones occupy about a sixth of the sample. The source material was blood. These receptors were obtained from a person aged 18 to 75 in good health.

The chain combines TRBV19 with TRBJ2-3; no firm D call. Trimming shortened V by 5 bases and J by 0 bases, and 12 bases separated the two germline ends. The CDR3 contains 15 residues. Germline V gives CDR1 LNHDA, CDR2 SQIVND (reference sequence). CDR3 in amino acids: CASSYIGTSTDTQYF. CDR3 DNA sequence: TGTGCCAGTAGTTACATAGGCACTAGCACAGATACGCAGTATTTT. The full variable domain, rest sourced from reference TRBV19 and TRBJ2-3, is DGGITQSPKYLFRKEGQNVTLSCEQNLNHDAMYWYRQDPGQGLRLIYYSQIVNDFQKGDIAEGYSVSREKKESFPLTVTSAQKNPTAFYLCASSYIGTSTDTQYFGPGTRLTVL.

J is TRBJ2-1 and V is TRBV7-2; TRBD2 aligns across 12 bases. CDR1 and CDR2 (germline): SGHTA, FQGNSA. This CDR3 is 15 amino acids long. V dropped 5 bases and J dropped 6; count of bases not matched to a gene: 5. The CDR3 spells CASSQASGGANEQFF. The CDR3, as DNA: TGTGCCAGCAGCCAAGCTAGCGGGGGGGCCAATGAGCAGTTCTTC.

J is TRBJ1-5 and V is TRBV7-8; TRBD1 is a possible D gene (5 bases). This CDR3 is 15 amino acids long. The germline V and J ends were trimmed by 0 bases and 5 bases, with 11 bases remaining between them. Germline-derived CDR1 and CDR2 are SGHVS and FQNEAQ. The CDR3 DNA follows: TGTGCCAGCAGCTTAGCGCTTCGGGGGGATCAGCCCCAGCATTTT. Translation: CASSLALRGDQPQHF.

The chain is built from TRBV13 and TRBJ2-2; 8 bases agree with TRBD1. Germline CDR1 PRHDT, CDR2 FYEKMQ (reference sequence). The ends lost 3 bases at V and 1 base at J; junction bases unmatched: 1. This CDR3 has 15 amino acids. The CDR3 DNA reads as TGTGCCAGCAGCTTGGGGACAGGGAACACCGGGGAGCTGTTTTTT. Translated, it gives CASSLGTGNTGELFF.

V gene TRBV13 combines with J gene TRBJ2-7; D remains unclear. Germline loops: CDR1 PRHDT, CDR2 FYEKMQ (reference sequence). This CDR3 region has 14 residues. Deletions cut 7 bases from V and 5 bases from J, with 18 bases between. CDR3 DNA sequence: TGTGCCAGCACCTCAAGGGAAAAACCTCACGAGCAGTACTTC. It encodes CASTSREKPHEQYF. Full variable domain (rest looked up from reference TRBV13 and TRBJ2-7): AAGVIQSPRHLIKEKRETATLKCYPIPRHDTVYWYQQGPGQDPQFLISFYEKMQSDKGSIPDRFSAQQFSDYHSELNMSSLELGDSALYFCASTSREKPHEQYFGPGTRLTVT.

In its sample, this clone was seen once. The chain combines TRBV10-3 with TRBJ2-7; no definite D call. Germline CDR1 reads ENHRY; CDR2 reads SYGVKD. V lost 1 base, J lost 5 bases, and 3 bases lay in between. The CDR3 has 11 amino acids. The DNA for the CDR3 is TGTGCCATCAGTGAGTATAACGAGCAGTACTTC. Translation gives CAISEYNEQYF.

CDR3 amino acids: CASSPRNGANTGELFF. In nucleotides, the CDR3 is TGTGCCAGCAGCCCCAGGAATGGGGCGAACACCGGGGAGCTGTTTTTT. J is TRBJ2-2 and V is TRBV11-2; D remains ambiguous. The CDR3 covers 16 residues. With 5 bases removed from V and 0 bases from J, the gap between germline ends came to 13 bases. Germline loops: CDR1 SGHAT, CDR2 FQNNGV.

The chain has TRBV9 and TRBJ1-6; D gene uncertain. This CDR3 is built from 15 residues. Germline V lookup: CDR1 SGDLS, CDR2 YYNGEE. V dropped 0 bases and J dropped 6 bases, with 10 bases sitting between them. This CDR3 reads CASSVVSGSNSPLHF. CDR3 coding DNA: TGTGCCAGCAGCGTAGTCTCTGGGAGTAATTCACCCCTCCACTTT.

This clone was counted between two and nine times. The chain couples TRBV25-1 to TRBJ1-6, with 10 bases aligning to TRBD1. V was pared by 4 bases and J by 6 bases, with 3 bases of the junction left unmatched. The CDR3 runs to 15 residues. The germline V gene has CDR1 MGHDK and CDR2 SYGVNS. DNA for the CDR3: TGTGCCAGCAGTGTAGGGACAGGGGTTAATTCACCCCTCCACTTT. This translates into CASSVGTGVNSPLHF. Looking up the rest from reference TRBV25-1 and TRBJ1-6 gives the full variable domain: EADIYQTPRYLVIGTGKKITLECSQTMGHDKMYWYQQDPGMELHLIHYSYGVNSTEKGDLSSESTVSRIRTEHFPLTLESARPSHTSQYLCASSVGTGVNSPLHFGNGTRLTVT.

The rearrangement links TRBV10-2 to TRBJ1-2, with 8 positions matching TRBD1. V was clipped by 6 bases and J by 2 bases; unmatched bases: 5. CDR1 and CDR2 from the germline V gene are WSHSY and SAAADI. The CDR3 loop spans 14 amino acids. The CDR3 loop is CASRAGGWNYGYTF. CDR3 sequence (DNA): TGCGCCAGCAGGGCAGGGGGCTGGAACTATGGCTACACCTTC.

CDR3 sequence reads: CASSLARGEGETQYF. The CDR3 bases are TGTGCCAGCAGCTTAGCAAGGGGGGAAGGAGAGACCCAGTACTTC. The chain is built from TRBV11-2 and TRBJ2-5; D assignment may be TRBD1 or TRBD2 (6 bases each). The germline gives CDR1 SGHAT, CDR2 FQNNGV. The ends were cut back, 1 base at V and 4 bases at J, with 13 bases in the middle. The CDR3 totals 15 residues.

The chain employs TRBV10-2 and TRBJ2-3, with a weak D call TRBD2 (7 bases). The ends were cut back, 2 bases at V and 1 base at J, with 13 bases in the middle. Germline assignment: CDR1 WSHSY and CDR2 SAAADI. This CDR3 region has 16 residues. The DNA for the CDR3 is TGCGCCAGCAGTGAGCCTGGCGGGGGCGGCACAGATACGCAGTATTTT. Translated: CASSEPGGGGTDTQYF.

The chain's CDR3 is CASSQPLAGGYNEQFF. The CDR3 DNA reads TGCGCCAGCAGCCAGCCACTAGCGGGGGGGTACAATGAGCAGTTCTTC. This sequence joins TRBV4-3 and TRBJ2-1, with 13 positions matching TRBD2. This CDR3 region has 16 residues. Germline CDR1 and CDR2: LGHNA and YSLEER. Trimming removed 3 bases from V and 4 bases from J; junction bases left unmatched: 3.

The chain uses TRBV6-1 and TRBJ2-3, with unresolved D. V was clipped by 4 bases and J by 10 bases, with 15 bases between them. Germline lookup yields CDR1 MNHNS and CDR2 SASEGT. This CDR3 is built from 13 residues. The CDR3 DNA sequence: TGTGCCAGCAGTGCTGCCCGTTCGGAGCCGCAGTATTTT. Translation: CASSAARSEPQYF.

J is TRBJ2-3 and V is TRBV5-8, with 8 bases identical to TRBD2. The germline V gene has CDR1 SGHTS and CDR2 YDEGEE. CDR3 length: 16 residues. V lost 4 bases and J lost 2; bases outside the gene matches: 9. The CDR3 spells CASSRSGGTHTDTQYF. DNA of the CDR3: TGTGCCAGCAGCCGGAGCGGGGGCACCCACACAGATACGCAGTATTTT.

V gene TRBV18 combines with J gene TRBJ1-1; a weak D match, TRBD1 (5 bases). The V end lost 2 bases, the J end lost 7 bases, and 8 bases lay between the germline ends. Looked up from germline, CDR1 is KGHSH and CDR2 is LQKENI. The CDR3 has 12 amino acids. The DNA of the CDR3 is TGTGCCAGCTCACCATCCGGGGGTGAAGCTTTCTTT. As protein: CASSPSGGEAFF.

This clone was seen only once. V gene TRBV6-6 combines with J gene TRBJ2-1; TRBD2 aligns across 9 bases. The CDR3 has 15 amino acids. The germline CDR1 and CDR2 sequences are MNHNY and SVGAGI (reference sequence). V gave up 1 base and J gave up 6 bases; unmatched junction bases: 4. CDR3 DNA sequence: TGTGCCAGCAGTTACTATGGCGGGGGGGCCAATGAGCAGTTCTTC. This sequence encodes CASSYYGGGANEQFF.

This chain connects TRBV4-3 to TRBJ2-2; D is ambiguous. Trimming left V 1 base short and J 6 bases short, with 9 bases between. From germline, CDR1 is LGHNA and CDR2 YSLEER. CDR3 length: 14 residues. Written as DNA, the CDR3 is TGCGCCAGCAGCCAAGTGGGCTTGTCCGGGGAGCTGTTTTTT. It is translated as CASSQVGLSGELFF.

This clone was found once. J is TRBJ1-1 and V is TRBV4-3; maybe TRBD1 (6 bases). This CDR3 is 14 amino acids long. The V end was cut by 0 bases, the J end by 10 bases, with 15 bases between. In germline, CDR1 is LGHNA, CDR2 YSLEER. CDR3 protein: CASSQDRSPTGAFF. The CDR3 DNA reads TGCGCCAGCAGCCAAGACCGGTCCCCGACAGGAGCTTTCTTT.

V and J are TRBV6-5 and TRBJ1-5; weak D call: TRBD1 (5 bases). Per germline, CDR1 MNHEY and CDR2 SVGAGI. CDR3 length equals 13 residues. V lost 5 bases and J 6 bases, leaving 11 bases between the germline ends. The CDR3, as DNA: TGTGCCAGCAGTCAGGGCTGGGCTCAGCCCCAGCATTTT. Amino acids: CASSQGWAQPQHF.